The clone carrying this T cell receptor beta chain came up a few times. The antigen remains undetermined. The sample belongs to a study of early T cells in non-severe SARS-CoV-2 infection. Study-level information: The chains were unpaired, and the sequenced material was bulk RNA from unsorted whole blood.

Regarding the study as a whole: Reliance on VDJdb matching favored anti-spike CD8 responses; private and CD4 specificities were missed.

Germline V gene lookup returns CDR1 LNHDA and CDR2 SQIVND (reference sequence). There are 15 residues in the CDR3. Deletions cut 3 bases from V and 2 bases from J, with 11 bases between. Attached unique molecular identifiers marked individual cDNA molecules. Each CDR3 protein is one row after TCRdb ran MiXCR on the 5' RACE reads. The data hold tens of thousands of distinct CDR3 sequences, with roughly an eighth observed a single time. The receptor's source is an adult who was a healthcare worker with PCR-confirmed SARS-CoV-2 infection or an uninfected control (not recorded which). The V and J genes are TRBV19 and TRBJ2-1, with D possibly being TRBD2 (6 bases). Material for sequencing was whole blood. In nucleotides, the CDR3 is TGTGCCAGTAGTATGGGTCGCGGGGCCTACAATGAGCAGTTCTTC. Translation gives CASSMGRGAYNEQFF.